One T cell receptor beta chain is described in this entry. This specimen comes from a study of blood T cell repertoires in COVID-19. The ends were cut back, 2 bases at V and 0 bases at J, with 13 bases in the middle. Germline-derived CDR1 and CDR2 are MNHNY and SVGAGI (reference sequence). This CDR3 has 16 amino acids. The protocol was immunoSEQ multiplex PCR, while the TCRdb copy is restricted to in-frame clones and leaves out a portion. The sample yields under 75,000 clones, roughly 72% seen once. The V gene is TRBV6-6, the J gene TRBJ1-1; tentatively, D is TRBD1 (6 bases). The sequenced sample consisted of peripheral blood. The sequence was obtained from an older woman with COVID-19, enrolled during active disease. CDR3 bases: TGTGCCAGCAGTTACCCGACAGGAGATCTGAACACTGAAGCTTTCTTT. It codes for CASSYPTGDLNTEAFF.